Sequencing of this TCR beta chain was carried out in a study of blood T cell repertoires in COVID-19. For the study at large: Spain, Italy and the United States supplied samples that represented acute and convalescent COVID-19. T cells, B-cell-depleted T cells, or PBMCs provided the cDNA or gDNA that served as material.

How the authors handled the data: Using reference gene primer amplification, nucleated cell counts were estimated. The protocol was immunoSEQ multiplex PCR, while the TCRdb copy is restricted to in-frame clones and leaves out a portion. V and J calls and clone size are given by that table; D and trimming were obtained from the DNA. The data show 200,000 to 250,000 clones, less than 85% seen once. The sequence was obtained from a woman older than 75 with acute or convalescent COVID-19. Sequencing input: peripheral blood.

Here the CDR3 reads CASTRGGSPLHF. CDR3 nucleotide sequence: TGTGCCAGCACCCGGGGTGGTTCACCCCTCCACTTT. The chain recombines TRBV3-1 (or the pseudogene TRBV3-2) with TRBJ1-6; D gene unclear. CDR1 is LGHDT and CDR2 is YNNKEL in the germline V gene (reference sequence). The V gene lost 7 bases and the J gene lost 9 bases, with 10 bases spanning the gap. The CDR3 extends over 12 amino acids.